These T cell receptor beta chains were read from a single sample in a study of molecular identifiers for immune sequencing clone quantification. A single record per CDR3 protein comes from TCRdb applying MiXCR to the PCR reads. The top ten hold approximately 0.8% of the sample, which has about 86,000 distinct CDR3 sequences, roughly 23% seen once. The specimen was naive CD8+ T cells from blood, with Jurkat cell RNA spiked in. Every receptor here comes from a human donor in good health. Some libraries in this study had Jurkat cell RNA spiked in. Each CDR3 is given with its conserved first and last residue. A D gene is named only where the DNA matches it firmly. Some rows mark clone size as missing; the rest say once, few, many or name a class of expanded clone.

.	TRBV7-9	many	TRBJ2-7	TGTGCCAGCAGCTTAGTGGTCAGTCCCTACGAGCAGTACTTC	CASSLVVSPYEQYF
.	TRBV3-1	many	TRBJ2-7	TGTGCCAGCAGCAAGGGACCTACCGTATACGAGCAGTACTTC	CASSKGPTVYEQYF
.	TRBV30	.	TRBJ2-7	TGTGCCTGGAGTGTTGGTAGCTCCTACGAGCAGTACTTC	CAWSVGSSYEQYF
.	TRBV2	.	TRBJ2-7	TGTGCCAGCAGTGAAGTGATGGGAGCCTTCGAGCAGTACTTC	CASSEVMGAFEQYF
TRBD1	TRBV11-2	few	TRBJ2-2	TGTGCCAGCAGCTTAGATTACAGGGGCCCGAACACCGGGGAGCTGTTTTTT	CASSLDYRGPNTGELFF
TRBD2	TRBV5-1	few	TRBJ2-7	TGCGCCAGCAGCTTCCGACTAGCGGGGGGGCTCGACGAGCAGTACTTC	CASSFRLAGGLDEQYF
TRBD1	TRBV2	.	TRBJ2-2	TGTGCCAGCAGTGAAGTGGTCAGGGGGTCCGGGGAGCTGTTTTTT	CASSEVVRGSGELFF
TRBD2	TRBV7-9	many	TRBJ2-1	TGTGCCAGCAGCTTAGCGCCAGCGGGAGGGCCTCCCTACAATGAGCAGTTCTTC	CASSLAPAGGPPYNEQFF
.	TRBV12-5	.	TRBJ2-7	TGTGCTAGTGGTCTGGCCTCCTACGAGCAGTACTTC	CASGLASYEQYF
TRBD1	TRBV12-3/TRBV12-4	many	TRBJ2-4	TGTGCCATCCGACAGGGGAAAAACATTCAGTACTTC	CAIRQGKNIQYF
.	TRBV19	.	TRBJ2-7	TGTGCCAGTAGTATAACCGGAAACCCCTACGAGCAGTACTTC	CASSITGNPYEQYF
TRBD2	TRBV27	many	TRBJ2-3	TGTGCCAGCGGTCTAGCGGGAGTATCAGATACGCAGTATTTT	CASGLAGVSDTQYF
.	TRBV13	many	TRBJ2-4	TGTGCCAGCAGCGACGTCGAAAACATTCAGTACTTC	CASSDVENIQYF
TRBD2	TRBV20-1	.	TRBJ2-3	TGCAGTGCTATAGGCCCTCTTCACCTTTTAGCGGGAGTCCCTGCGCAGTATTTT	CSAIGPLHLLAGVPAQYF
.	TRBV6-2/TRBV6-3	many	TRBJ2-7	TGTGCCAGCAATACACGGAGAGTGAGTTACGAGCAGTACTTC	CASNTRRVSYEQYF
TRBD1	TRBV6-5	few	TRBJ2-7	TGTGCCAGCAGCCTCGACAGGGGATCCTACGAGCAGTACTTC	CASSLDRGSYEQYF
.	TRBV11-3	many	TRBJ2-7	TGTGCCAGCAGAGCCACAGGGAGCAACGAGCAGTACTTC	CASRATGSNEQYF
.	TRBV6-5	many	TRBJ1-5	TGTGCCAGCAGTTACTCGGAGCATAGCAATCAGCCCCAGCATTTT	CASSYSEHSNQPQHF
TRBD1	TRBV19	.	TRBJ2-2	TGTGGCAGCACCTACGGACAGGGGGCTTTAGCCGGGGAGCTGTTTTTT	CGSTYGQGALAGELFF
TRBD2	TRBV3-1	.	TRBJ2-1	TGTGCCAGCAGCCAAGTAGCGGGGGACCCCTACAATGAGCAGTTCTTC	CASSQVAGDPYNEQFF
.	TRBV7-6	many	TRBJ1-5	TGTGCCAGCAGCTTAACGGGGTTCCCCAATCAGCCCCAGCATTTT	CASSLTGFPNQPQHF
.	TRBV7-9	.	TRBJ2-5	TGTGCCAACACAGGCCCGCAAGAGACCCAGTACTTC	CANTGPQETQYF
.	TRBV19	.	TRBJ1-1	TGTGCCGGTAATACAGGAGACTCTGAAGCTTTCTTT	CAGNTGDSEAFF
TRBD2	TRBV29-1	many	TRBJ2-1	TGCAGCTCGCGCTCCGGGACTAGCGATCACAATGAGCAGTTCTTC	CSSRSGTSDHNEQFF
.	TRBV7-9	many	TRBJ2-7	TGTGCCAGCGCCTCACAGGAGGACAGACTTTACGAGCAGTACTTC	CASASQEDRLYEQYF
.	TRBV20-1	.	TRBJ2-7	TGCAGTGCTAGACCACTCACGACCGGTTATGAGCAGTACTTC	CSARPLTTGYEQYF
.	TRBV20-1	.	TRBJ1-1	TGCAGTGCTAGACCGCTGGACGGCCACACTGAAGCTTTCTTT	CSARPLDGHTEAFF
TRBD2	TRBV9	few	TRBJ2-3	TGTGCCAGCAGCGTAGAGGGACTAGCGGGACGGGGCACAGATACGCAGTATTTT	CASSVEGLAGRGTDTQYF
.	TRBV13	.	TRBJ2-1	TGTGCCAGCAGCCCTGAAGCAGGAGCGGAGCGAAATGAGCAGTTCTTC	CASSPEAGAERNEQFF
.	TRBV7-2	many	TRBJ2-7	TGTGCCAGCAGCTCCCTCGGGACGGTCTCCTACGAGCAGTACTTC	CASSSLGTVSYEQYF
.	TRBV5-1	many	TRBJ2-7	TGCGCCAGCAGAAAGACAGTCTCAGGACTGGGGGAGCAGTACTTC	CASRKTVSGLGEQYF
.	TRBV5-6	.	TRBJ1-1	TGTGCCAGCAGCTCCCGGACAGTAATGAACATTGAAGCTTTCTTT	CASSSRTVMNIEAFF
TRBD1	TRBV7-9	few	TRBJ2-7	TGTGCCAGCAGCTCGGGACAGACTCCCTACGAGCAGTACTTC	CASSSGQTPYEQYF
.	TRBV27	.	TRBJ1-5	TGTGCCAGCAGTCCCGGGACAAACCCGTATAGCAATCAGCCCCAGCATTTT	CASSPGTNPYSNQPQHF
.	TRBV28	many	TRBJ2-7	TGTGCCAGCGCTCTGGGGGCCGAGCAGTACTTC	CASALGAEQYF
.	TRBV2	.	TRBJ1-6	TGTGCCAGCAACGAAATGGCAGTAAACCAATCACCCCTCCACTTT	CASNEMAVNQSPLHF
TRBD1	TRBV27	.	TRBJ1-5	TGTGCCAGCGGACAGGGGGCGGATCAGCCCCAGCATTTT	CASGQGADQPQHF
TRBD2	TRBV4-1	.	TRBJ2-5	TGCGCCAGCAGCCATCCCGGACCAGCGGGGGAAGAGACCCAGTACTTC	CASSHPGPAGEETQYF
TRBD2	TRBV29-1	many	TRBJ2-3	TGCAGCGTTACGGCTAGCGGGGGTCCGGGAGATACGCAGTATTTT	CSVTASGGPGDTQYF
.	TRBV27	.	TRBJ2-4	TGTGCCAGCAGTTTATGGCGGGTACTAGTTCTAGCCAAAAACATTCAGTACTTC	CASSLWRVLVLAKNIQYF
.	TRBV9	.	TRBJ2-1	TGTGCCAGCAGCCCCCGGGGCGAGGGGCTCTACAATGAGCAGTTCTTC	CASSPRGEGLYNEQFF
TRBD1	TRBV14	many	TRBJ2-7	TGTGCCAGCAGCCCAGGGGGCCATGCCTACGAGCAGTACTTC	CASSPGGHAYEQYF